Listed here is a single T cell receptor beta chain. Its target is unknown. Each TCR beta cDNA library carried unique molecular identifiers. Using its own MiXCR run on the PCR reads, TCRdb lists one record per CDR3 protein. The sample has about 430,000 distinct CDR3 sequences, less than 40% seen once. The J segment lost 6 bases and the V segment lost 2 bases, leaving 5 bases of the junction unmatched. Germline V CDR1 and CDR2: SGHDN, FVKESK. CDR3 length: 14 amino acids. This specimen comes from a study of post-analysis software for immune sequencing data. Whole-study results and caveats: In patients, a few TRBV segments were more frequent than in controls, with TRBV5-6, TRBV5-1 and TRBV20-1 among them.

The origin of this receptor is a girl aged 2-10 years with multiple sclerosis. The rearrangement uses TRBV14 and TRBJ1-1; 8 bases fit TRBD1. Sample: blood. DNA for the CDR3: TGTGCCAGCAGCCAATACAGGGGGTTGGCTGAAGCTTTCTTT. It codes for CASSQYRGLAEAFF.